Below are 27 T cell receptor beta chains sequenced from a single sample in a study of blood T cells in healthy people across ages. A second PCR, run for roughly 7 to 11 cycles, used a sample-barcoded 5' primer plus a J-beta primer mix. Via MiXCR, TCRdb re-called the 5' RACE reads, giving one row per CDR3 protein. This table has fewer than 900,000 distinct CDR3 sequences, around 46% appearing once. Sequenced sample: blood. The receptors shown here come from a woman between 55 and 75 years old in good health.

The chain joins TRBV20-1 to TRBJ1-1; D is uncertain. The germline gives CDR1 DFQATT, CDR2 SNEGSKA (reference sequence). The CDR3 length is 15 residues. V was pared by 0 bases and J by 0 bases, with 11 bases between. The CDR3 region is CSARDLFGLNTEAFF. The CDR3 region has the DNA TGCAGTGCTAGAGATCTATTCGGGTTGAACACTGAAGCTTTCTTT.

V usage is TRBV6-5 and J usage is TRBJ1-2; D perhaps matches TRBD1 (5 bases). Trimming pared 7 bases from V and 6 bases from J, leaving 15 bases between. The CDR3 is made up of 13 amino acids. The germline CDR1 and CDR2 sequences are MNHEY and SVGAGI. The chain's CDR3 is CASIRGRQDGYTF. The CDR3 DNA reads as TGTGCCAGCATCCGGGGCCGCCAGGATGGCTACACCTTC.

This clonotype was observed a single time. This chain joins TRBV7-9 and TRBJ2-1; D is possibly TRBD2 (5 bases). The J call is doubtful: the DNA matches TRBJ2-7 better. CDR1 SEHNR and CDR2 FQNEAQ come from the germline V gene (reference sequence). The CDR3 is 13 residues long. The chain's CDR3 is CASSTGSHNEQYF. Written as DNA, the CDR3 is TGTGCCAGCAGTACGGGATCACACAATGAGCAGTACTTC.

With regard to this clonotype: One end of the junction is discordant with germline, which a read error may explain. In nucleotides, the CDR3 is TGTGTCAGCAGCTTAGACAGGGGCACAGATACGCAGTATTTT. It specifies CVSSLDRGTDTQYF. The chain joins TRBV7-9 to TRBJ2-3, with 7 nucleotides matching TRBD1. The CDR3 covers 14 residues. CDR1 is SEHNR and CDR2 is FQNEAQ in the germline V gene (reference sequence).

This chain links TRBV7-2 with TRBJ2-5; tentatively, D is TRBD1 (6 bases). The CDR3 covers 15 residues. The V and J ends lost 2 bases and 9 bases respectively, with 19 bases between them. In germline, CDR1 is SGHTA, CDR2 FQGNSA. The CDR3 DNA sequence: TGTGCCAGCAGCTTAAACAGGGTGGTGGCCGGCCCCCAGTACTTC. It translates to CASSLNRVVAGPQYF. Full variable domain (rest looked up from reference TRBV7-2 and TRBJ2-5): GAGVSQSPSNKVTEKGKDVELRCDPISGHTALYWYRQSLGQGLEFLIYFQGNSAPDKSGLPSDRFSAERTGGSVSTLTIQRTQQEDSAVYLCASSLNRVVAGPQYFGPGTRLLVL.

Only one count was recorded for this clonotype. The chain recombines TRBV7-9 with TRBJ2-7; D is unclear. The V end was cut by 4 bases, the J end by 1 base, with 8 bases between. The germline V gene has CDR1 SEHNR and CDR2 FQNEAQ (reference sequence). CDR3 length: 13 amino acids. CDR3 sequence: CASSSDLSYEQYF. The DNA for the CDR3 is TGTGCCAGCAGCTCGGATTTATCCTACGAGCAGTACTTC.

CDR3 loop: CSVERQGSVHEQYF. Written as DNA, the CDR3 is TGCAGCGTTGAAAGACAGGGATCAGTCCACGAGCAGTACTTC. The chain uses TRBV29-1 and TRBJ2-5; TRBD1 agrees at 7 bases. The DNA end is more similar to TRBJ2-7, so the J call may be wrong. CDR3 length: 14 amino acids. The germline V gene encodes CDR1 SQVTM and CDR2 ANQGSEA.

The genes are TRBV12-3 or TRBV12-4 and TRBJ2-1, with D possibly being TRBD2 (6 bases). This CDR3 is built from 15 residues. V was shortened by 7 bases and J by 12 bases, with 25 bases between the two germline ends. The DNA for the CDR3 is TGTGCCAGCATGAGAGGCGCGGGGCGTGCCGATGGGCAGTTCTTC. Translated: CASMRGAGRADGQFF.

This clonotype has just one count. The junction shows a germline mismatch at one end, possibly a read error. The rearrangement joins TRBV20-1 to TRBJ2-7; TRBD2 matches at 9 bases. CDR1 is DFQATT, CDR2 SNEGSKA, per germline (reference sequence). The CDR3 runs to 19 residues. The CDR3 loop reads CGARGLAGRGISSYNEQYF. CDR3 nucleotides: TGCGGTGCTAGAGGGCTAGCGGGAAGGGGAATTAGCTCCTACAATGAGCAGTACTTC.

This clonotype was picked up a small number of times. The V call is TRBV6-6, the J call TRBJ1-1; TRBD1 might be the D (6 bases). Germline lookup yields CDR1 MNHNY and CDR2 SVGAGI (reference sequence). Trimming removed 5 bases at V and 2 bases at J, with 15 bases between. The CDR3 consists of 15 residues. CDR3 bases: TGTGCCAGCAGTCACCTCGGGGGGCTAAACACTGAAGCTTTCTTT. This encodes CASSHLGGLNTEAFF.

There are many counts of this clonotype. This chain uses TRBV28 with TRBJ2-5; TRBD2 is a possible D gene (5 bases). From germline, CDR1 is MDHEN and CDR2 SYDVKM. This CDR3 is 12 amino acids long. Between the trimmed V and J ends, which lost 6 bases and 7 bases, there was a span of 12 bases. The CDR3 coding sequence is TGTGCCAGCAGACTCGACCGGGGGACCCAGTACTTC. It is translated as CASRLDRGTQYF. The full variable domain, in which reference TRBV28 and TRBJ2-5 provide the parts outside the CDR3, is DVKVTQSSRYLVKRTGEKVFLECVQDMDHENMFWYRQDPGLGLRLIYFSYDVKMKEKGDIPEGYSVSREKKERFSLILESASTNQTSMYLCASRLDRGTQYFGPGTRLLVL.

Turning to this clonotype: A clone one base away is much larger, so this may be a read error. Likely a read error: the CDR3 ends without its conserved phenylalanine or tryptophan. In DNA form, the CDR3 reads TGCAGTGCTAGGGGGTTAGCGGGAGCCGGATTGAATGAGCAGTTCTTA. Protein product: CSARGLAGAGLNEQFL. V gene TRBV20-1 combines with J gene TRBJ2-1; 9 bases are a match to TRBD2. The germline V gene has CDR1 DFQATT and CDR2 SNEGSKA (reference sequence). The CDR3 is 16 amino acids. Germline trimming cut 3 bases from V and 7 bases from J; bases unmatched to any gene: 13.

V and J are TRBV7-2 and TRBJ2-1; TRBD2 matches at 13 bases. This CDR3 has 17 amino acids. The ends lost 6 bases at V and 7 bases at J; junction bases unmatched: 12. CDR1 SGHTA and CDR2 FQGNSA come from the germline V gene. The CDR3 protein is CASSDPIGLAGVNEQFF. The CDR3 DNA sequence: TGTGCCAGCAGTGACCCTATTGGACTAGCGGGAGTTAATGAGCAGTTCTTC. The entire variable domain, with the rest obtained from reference TRBV7-2 and TRBJ2-1, is as follows: GAGVSQSPSNKVTEKGKDVELRCDPISGHTALYWYRQSLGQGLEFLIYFQGNSAPDKSGLPSDRFSAERTGGSVSTLTIQRTQQEDSAVYLCASSDPIGLAGVNEQFFGPGTRLTVL.

A few counts support this clonotype. The chain combines TRBV21-1 with TRBJ2-7. TRBV21-1 is tagged as a pseudogene. CDR3 length equals 17 residues. The CDR3 loop reads CASPNSRVTNLTYEQYF. The DNA for the CDR3 is TGTGCCAGCCCTAATTCAAGGGTGACAAACCTTACCTACGAGCAGTACTTC.

With regard to this clonotype: This may be a read error, as it is one base from a much larger clone. The V and J genes are TRBV7-9 and TRBJ2-5, with 7 bases lining up with TRBD2. This CDR3 contains 12 residues. With V trimmed by 7 bases and J by 11 bases, 10 bases remained unmatched. The germline V gene encodes CDR1 SEHNR and CDR2 FQNEAQ (reference sequence). The CDR3 coding sequence is TGTGCCAGCAATAGCAGGGAGGGTGAGCAGTACTTC. Protein product: CASNSREGEQYF.

The chain is built from TRBV5-1 and TRBJ2-2; TRBD1 aligns across 9 bases. Germline CDR1 reads SGHRS; CDR2 reads YFSETQ. Trimming took 1 base from V and 3 from J; bases not matched to a gene: 7. This CDR3 has 17 residues. CDR3: CASSLKDRGIHTGELFF. The CDR3 coding sequence is TGCGCCAGCAGCTTGAAGGACAGGGGAATTCACACCGGGGAGCTGTTTTTT.

The chain links TRBV29-1 to TRBJ2-3; TRBD2 matches at 13 bases. Germline V gives CDR1 SQVTM, CDR2 ANQGSEA. This CDR3 has 16 residues. The V gene end was trimmed by 4 bases and the J gene end by 1 base; junction bases not matched to a gene: 5. In nucleotides, the CDR3 is TGCAGCGTTGCAGGACTAGCGGGAGTGCGCACAGATACGCAGTATTTT. Protein: CSVAGLAGVRTDTQYF.

The V gene is TRBV7-2, the J gene TRBJ2-7; 10 bases fit TRBD2. CDR1 is SGHTA and CDR2 is FQGNSA in the germline V gene. Trimming at V came to 6 bases and at J to 5 bases, leaving 7 bases not matched to a gene. This CDR3 is 14 amino acids long. CDR3 residues: CASRPSGGVNEQYF. The CDR3 DNA reads as TGTGCCAGCAGACCTAGCGGGGGTGTGAACGAGCAGTACTTC.

The rearrangement uses TRBV20-1 and TRBJ2-7; D is ambiguous. From germline, CDR1 is DFQATT and CDR2 SNEGSKA (reference sequence). V lost 0 bases and J lost 0, with 15 bases in between. There are 16 residues in the CDR3. CDR3 sequence (DNA): TGCAGTGCTAGAGATAGTTCACTGGGTAGCTCCTACGAGCAGTACTTC. The encoded protein is CSARDSSLGSSYEQYF.

With regard to this clonotype: The germline gene is not matched at one end of the junction; a read error may be the cause. The gene calls are TRBV7-9 and TRBJ2-3; D may correspond to TRBD1 or TRBD2 (6 bases each). CDR1 SEHNR and CDR2 FQNEAQ come from the germline V gene (reference sequence). This CDR3 comprises 13 residues. The CDR3 loop reads CVSSWGASDTQYF. CDR3 coding DNA: TGTGTCAGCAGCTGGGGGGCATCCGATACGCAGTATTTT.

V gene TRBV7-2 combines with J gene TRBJ2-3; D is possibly TRBD2 (5 bases). CDR3 size: 14 residues. V lost 4 bases and J lost 5, with 13 bases in between. The V gene's germline CDR1 is SGHTA and CDR2 FQGNSA. This chain's CDR3 is CASSSHGKIDTQYF. The CDR3, as DNA: TGTGCCAGCAGCTCCCACGGGAAGATAGATACGCAGTATTTT.

The chain uses TRBV25-1 and TRBJ2-1, with D perhaps assigned TRBD1 or TRBD2 (5 bases each). The CDR3 spans 16 residues. Germline V gives CDR1 MGHDK, CDR2 SYGVNS. V was pared by 4 bases and J by 4 bases, with 17 bases between. The CDR3 nucleotides are TGTGCCAGCAGTGTACCGGGACGGGGCCAATACAATGAGCAGTTCTTC. Amino acid sequence: CASSVPGRGQYNEQFF.

In this sample, this clonotype turned up many times. This chain uses TRBV4-2 with TRBJ2-7; TRBD2 is a possible D gene (6 bases). The germline gives CDR1 LGHNA, CDR2 YNFKEQ. The CDR3 consists of 17 residues. V lost 0 bases to trimming and J lost 2 bases, with 17 bases between them. CDR3 in amino acids: CASSQDLGSGYTYEQYF. The CDR3 nucleotides are TGTGCCAGCAGCCAAGATCTGGGTAGCGGTTATACCTACGAGCAGTACTTC.

The gene calls are TRBV5-1 and TRBJ2-5; D may be TRBD1 (5 bases). This CDR3 is built from 14 residues. V was cut by 4 bases and J by 4 bases, with 14 bases left in between. In germline, CDR1 is SGHRS, CDR2 YFSETQ. For the CDR3, the DNA is TGCGCCAGCAGCCTTGACAGTAGACGAGAGACCCAGTACTTC. Its protein product is CASSLDSRRETQYF.

This clonotype was counted a single time. The chain's CDR3 is CSAEGSGSEKLFF. The CDR3 DNA follows: TGCAGTGCCGAGGGGTCGGGGTCCGAAAAACTGTTTTTT. This chain joins TRBV20-1 and TRBJ1-4, with D tentatively TRBD1 (5 bases). The CDR3 totals 13 residues. Trimming shortened V by 6 bases and J by 8 bases, and 16 bases separated the two germline ends. Germline CDR1 DFQATT, CDR2 SNEGSKA (reference sequence).

Only a few counts were recorded for this clonotype. The rearrangement uses TRBV18 and TRBJ2-1; D not resolved. Germline values: CDR1 KGHSH, CDR2 LQKENI. CDR3 length: 12 residues. Trimming left V 2 bases short and J 8 bases short, with 7 bases between. The CDR3 here is CASSPSADEQFF. The CDR3, as DNA: TGTGCCAGCTCACCATCGGCGGATGAGCAGTTCTTC. The variable domain in full, completed from reference TRBV18 and TRBJ2-1, reads NAGVMQNPRHLVRRRGQEARLRCSPMKGHSHVYWYRQLPEEGLKFMVYLQKENIIDESGMPKERFSAEFPKEGPSILRIQQVVRGDSAAYFCASSPSADEQFFGPGTRLTVL.

The rearrangement uses TRBV20-1 and TRBJ2-3; D gene uncertain. V was pared by 7 bases and J by 7 bases, with 18 bases between. Germline lookup yields CDR1 DFQATT and CDR2 SNEGSKA (reference sequence). This CDR3 has 13 amino acids. CDR3 coding DNA: TGCAGTGTCTCGGACGAAATCGGAAATACGCAGTATTTT. Its protein is CSVSDEIGNTQYF.